Given below is one T cell receptor (beta chain) in context. TCRdb keeps only in-frame clones here, not all; method: immunoSEQ multiplex PCR. The top ten hold roughly 1.2% of the sample, which has about 44,000 clones, 70% to 90% seen once. V lost 6 bases, J lost 5 bases, and 10 bases lay in between. CDR1 and CDR2 from the germline V gene are SQVTM and ANQGSEA. CDR3 length: 11 amino acids. This sample is drawn from a study of T cell changes during pregnancy in multiple sclerosis. The receptor's source is a female donor with multiple sclerosis, enrolled in a pregnancy study. The chain uses TRBV29-1 and TRBJ2-5; the D gene is possibly TRBD1 (5 bases). Sequenced here: CD4+ T cells from peripheral blood mononuclear cells, sampled after pregnancy. CDR3 sequence: CSVGKGETQYF. In DNA, the CDR3 is TGCAGCGTGGGGAAGGGGGAGACCCAGTACTTC.